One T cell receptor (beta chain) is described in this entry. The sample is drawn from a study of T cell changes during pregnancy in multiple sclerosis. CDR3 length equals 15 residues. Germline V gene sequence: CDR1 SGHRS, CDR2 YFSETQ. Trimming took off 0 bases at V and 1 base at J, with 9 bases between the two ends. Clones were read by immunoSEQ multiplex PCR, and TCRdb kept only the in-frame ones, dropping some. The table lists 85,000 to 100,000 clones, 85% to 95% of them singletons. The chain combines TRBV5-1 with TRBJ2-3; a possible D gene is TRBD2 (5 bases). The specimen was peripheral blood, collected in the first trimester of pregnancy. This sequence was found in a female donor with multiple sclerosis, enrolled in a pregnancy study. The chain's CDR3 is CASSLVLGGTDTQYF. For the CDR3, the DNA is TGCGCCAGCAGCTTGGTACTAGGAGGCACAGATACGCAGTATTTT.